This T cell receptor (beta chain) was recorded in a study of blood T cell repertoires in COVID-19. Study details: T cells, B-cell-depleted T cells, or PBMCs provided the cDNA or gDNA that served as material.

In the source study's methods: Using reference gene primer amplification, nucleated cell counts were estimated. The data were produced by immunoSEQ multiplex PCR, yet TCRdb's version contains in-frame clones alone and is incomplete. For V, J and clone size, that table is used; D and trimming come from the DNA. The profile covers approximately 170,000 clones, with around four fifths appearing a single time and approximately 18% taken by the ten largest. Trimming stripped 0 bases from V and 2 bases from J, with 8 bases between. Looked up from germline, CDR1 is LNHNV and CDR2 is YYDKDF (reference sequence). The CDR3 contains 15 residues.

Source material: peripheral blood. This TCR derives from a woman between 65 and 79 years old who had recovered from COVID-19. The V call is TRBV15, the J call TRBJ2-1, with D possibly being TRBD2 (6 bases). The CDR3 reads CATSRDRGTYNEQFF. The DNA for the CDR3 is TGTGCCACCAGCAGAGATCGCGGGACCTACAATGAGCAGTTCTTC.